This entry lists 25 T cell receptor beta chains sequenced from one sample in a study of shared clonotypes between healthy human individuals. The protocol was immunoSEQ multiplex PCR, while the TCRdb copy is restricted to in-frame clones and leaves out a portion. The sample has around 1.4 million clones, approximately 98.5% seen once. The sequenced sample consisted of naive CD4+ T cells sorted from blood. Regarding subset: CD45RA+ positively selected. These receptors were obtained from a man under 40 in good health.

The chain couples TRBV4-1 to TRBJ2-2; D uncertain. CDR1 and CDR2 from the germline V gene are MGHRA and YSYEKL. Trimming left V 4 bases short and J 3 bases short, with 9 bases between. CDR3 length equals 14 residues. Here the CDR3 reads CASSLKVDTGELFF. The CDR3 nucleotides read TGCGCCAGCAGCCTAAAAGTGGACACCGGGGAGCTGTTTTTT.

The CDR3 protein is CASSLLGGELDIQYF. Written as DNA, the CDR3 is TGTGCCAGCAGTTTGCTGGGGGGCGAGTTGGACATTCAGTACTTC. The chain couples TRBV27 to TRBJ2-4; D possibly uses TRBD1 or TRBD2 (6 bases each). This CDR3 has 15 residues. V was clipped by 3 bases and J by 8 bases, with 17 bases between them. CDR1 MNHEY and CDR2 SMNVEV come from the germline V gene (reference sequence).

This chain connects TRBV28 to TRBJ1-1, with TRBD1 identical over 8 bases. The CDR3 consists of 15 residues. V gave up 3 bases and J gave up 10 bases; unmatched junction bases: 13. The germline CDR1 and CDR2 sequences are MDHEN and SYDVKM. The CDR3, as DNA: TGTGCCAGCAGTTTTAGGCAGGGGGCGCCGGTTTTAGCTTTCTTT. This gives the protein CASSFRQGAPVLAFF.

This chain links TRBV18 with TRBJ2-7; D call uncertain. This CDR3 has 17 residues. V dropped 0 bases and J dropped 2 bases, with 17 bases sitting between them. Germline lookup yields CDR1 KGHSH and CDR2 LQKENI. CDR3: CASSPPKMPAYTYEQYF. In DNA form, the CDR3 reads TGTGCCAGCTCACCACCGAAAATGCCAGCCTACACCTACGAGCAGTACTTC.

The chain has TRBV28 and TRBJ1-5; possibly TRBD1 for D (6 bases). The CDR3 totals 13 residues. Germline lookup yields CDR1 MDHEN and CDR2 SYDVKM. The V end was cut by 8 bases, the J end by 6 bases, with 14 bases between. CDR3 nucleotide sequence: TGTGCCAGCCAAACGGGGGCTGCTCAGCCCCAGCATTTT. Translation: CASQTGAAQPQHF.

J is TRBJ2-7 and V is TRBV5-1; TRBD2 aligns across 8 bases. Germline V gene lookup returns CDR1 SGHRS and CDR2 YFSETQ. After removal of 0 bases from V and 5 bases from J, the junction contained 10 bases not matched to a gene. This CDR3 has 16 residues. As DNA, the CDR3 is TGCGCCAGCAGCTTGGCCTCGAGCGGGAGCAGGGACGAGCAGTACTTC. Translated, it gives CASSLASSGSRDEQYF.

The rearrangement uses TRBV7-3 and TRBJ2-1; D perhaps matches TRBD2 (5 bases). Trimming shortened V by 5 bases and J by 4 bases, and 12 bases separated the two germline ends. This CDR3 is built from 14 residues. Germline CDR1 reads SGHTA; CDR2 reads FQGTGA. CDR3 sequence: CASSRESGYNEQFF. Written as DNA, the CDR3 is TGTGCCAGCAGCAGGGAGTCCGGGTACAATGAGCAGTTCTTC.

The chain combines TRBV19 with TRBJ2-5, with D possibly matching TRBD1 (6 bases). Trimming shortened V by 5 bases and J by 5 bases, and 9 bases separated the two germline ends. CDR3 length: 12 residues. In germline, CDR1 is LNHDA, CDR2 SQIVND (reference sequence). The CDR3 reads CASSVTGETQYF. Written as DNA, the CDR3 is TGTGCCAGTAGTGTAACAGGGGAGACCCAGTACTTC.

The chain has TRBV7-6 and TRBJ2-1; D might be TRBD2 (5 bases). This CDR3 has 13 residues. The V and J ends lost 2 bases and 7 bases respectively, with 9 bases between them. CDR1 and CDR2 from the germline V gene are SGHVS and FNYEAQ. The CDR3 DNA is TGTGCCAGCAGCTTACGAGAGCGGAATGAGCAGTTCTTC. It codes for CASSLRERNEQFF.

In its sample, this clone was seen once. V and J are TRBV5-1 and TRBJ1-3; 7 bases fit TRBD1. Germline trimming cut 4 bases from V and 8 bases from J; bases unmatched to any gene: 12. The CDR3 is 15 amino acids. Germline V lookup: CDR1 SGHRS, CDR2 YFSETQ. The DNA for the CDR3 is TGCGCCAGCAGCCCACTGACAGGGAATCGTGACACCATATATTTT. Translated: CASSPLTGNRDTIYF.

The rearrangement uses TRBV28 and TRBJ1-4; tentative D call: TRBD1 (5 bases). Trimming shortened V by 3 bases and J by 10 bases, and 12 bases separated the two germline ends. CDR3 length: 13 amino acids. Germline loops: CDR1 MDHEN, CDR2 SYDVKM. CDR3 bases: TGTGCCAGCAGTTTCAGGGAGGGAGGAAAACTGTTTTTT. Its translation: CASSFREGGKLFF. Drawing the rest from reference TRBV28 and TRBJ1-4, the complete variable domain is DVKVTQSSRYLVKRTGEKVFLECVQDMDHENMFWYRQDPGLGLRLIYFSYDVKMKEKGDIPEGYSVSREKKERFSLILESASTNQTSMYLCASSFREGGKLFFGSGTQLSVL.

CDR3 in DNA: TGTGCCAGCAGCGTAGCTACGGGCAGTCGAAACACCATATATTTT. Its protein product is CASSVATGSRNTIYF. This rearrangement joins TRBV9 to TRBJ1-3; D uncertain. CDR3 length equals 15 residues. With 0 bases removed from V and 5 bases from J, the gap between germline ends came to 12 bases. The germline V gene encodes CDR1 SGDLS and CDR2 YYNGEE. Combining the CDR3 with reference TRBV9 and TRBJ1-3 gives the whole variable domain DSGVTQTPKHLITATGQRVTLRCSPRSGDLSVYWYQQSLDQGLQFLIQYYNGEERAKGNILERFSAQQFPDLHSELNLSSLELGDSALYFCASSVATGSRNTIYFGEGSWLTVV.

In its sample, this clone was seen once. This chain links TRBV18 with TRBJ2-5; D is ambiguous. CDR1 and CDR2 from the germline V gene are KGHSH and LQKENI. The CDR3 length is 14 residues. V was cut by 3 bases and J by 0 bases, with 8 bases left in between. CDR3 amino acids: CASSPSSNQETQYF. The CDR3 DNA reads TGTGCCAGCTCACCCTCCAGCAACCAAGAGACCCAGTACTTC.

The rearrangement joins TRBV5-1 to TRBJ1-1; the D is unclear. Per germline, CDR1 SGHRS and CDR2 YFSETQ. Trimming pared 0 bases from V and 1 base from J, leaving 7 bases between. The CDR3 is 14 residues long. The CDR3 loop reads CASSLVSANTEAFF. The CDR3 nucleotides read TGCGCCAGCAGCTTGGTGTCAGCGAACACTGAAGCTTTCTTT.

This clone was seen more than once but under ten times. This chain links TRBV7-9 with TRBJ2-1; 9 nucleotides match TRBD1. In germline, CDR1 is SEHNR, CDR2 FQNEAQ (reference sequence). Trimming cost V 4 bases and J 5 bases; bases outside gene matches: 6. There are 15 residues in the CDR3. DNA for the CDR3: TGTGCCAGCAGCTCCTGGACAGGGGAAGACAATGAGCAGTTCTTC. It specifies CASSSWTGEDNEQFF.

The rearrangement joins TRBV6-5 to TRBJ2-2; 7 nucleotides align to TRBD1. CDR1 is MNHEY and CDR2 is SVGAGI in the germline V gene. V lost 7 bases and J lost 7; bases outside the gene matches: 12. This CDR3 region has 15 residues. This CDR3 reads CASTYIGGVGGELFF. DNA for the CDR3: TGTGCCAGCACCTATATAGGGGGCGTCGGCGGGGAGCTGTTTTTT.

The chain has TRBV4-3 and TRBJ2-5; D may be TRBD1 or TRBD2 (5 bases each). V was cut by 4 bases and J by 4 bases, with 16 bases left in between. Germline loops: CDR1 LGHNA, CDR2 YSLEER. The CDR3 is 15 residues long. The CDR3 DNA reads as TGCGCCAGCAGCCCGGGGCCGACTATGGGAGAGACCCAGTACTTC. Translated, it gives CASSPGPTMGETQYF.

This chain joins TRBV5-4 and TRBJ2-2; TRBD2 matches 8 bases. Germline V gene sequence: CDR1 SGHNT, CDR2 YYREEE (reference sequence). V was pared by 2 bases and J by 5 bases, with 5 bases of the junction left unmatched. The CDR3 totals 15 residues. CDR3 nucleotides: TGTGCCAGCAGCTTTGCTAGCGGGCCGACCGGGGAGCTGTTTTTT. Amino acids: CASSFASGPTGELFF.

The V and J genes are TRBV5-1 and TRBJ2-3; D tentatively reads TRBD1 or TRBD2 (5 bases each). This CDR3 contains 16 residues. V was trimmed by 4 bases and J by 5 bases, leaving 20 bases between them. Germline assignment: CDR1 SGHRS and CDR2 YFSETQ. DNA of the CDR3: TGCGCCAGCAGCGAGCTCCCGGGGCAGTCATTAGATACGCAGTATTTT. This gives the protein CASSELPGQSLDTQYF.

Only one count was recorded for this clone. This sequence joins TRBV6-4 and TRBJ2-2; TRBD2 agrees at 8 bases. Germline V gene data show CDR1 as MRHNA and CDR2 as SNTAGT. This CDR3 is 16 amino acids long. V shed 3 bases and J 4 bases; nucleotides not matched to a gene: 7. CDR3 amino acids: CASSEVAGGLTGELFF. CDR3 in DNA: TGTGCCAGCAGTGAGGTGGCGGGAGGACTCACCGGGGAGCTGTTTTTT.

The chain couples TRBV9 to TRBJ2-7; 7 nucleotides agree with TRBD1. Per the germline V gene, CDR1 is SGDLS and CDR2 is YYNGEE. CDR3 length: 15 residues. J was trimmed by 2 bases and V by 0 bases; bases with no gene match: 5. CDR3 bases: TGTGCCAGCAGCGTAGGGACAGGCCGCACCTACGAGCAGTACTTC. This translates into CASSVGTGRTYEQYF.

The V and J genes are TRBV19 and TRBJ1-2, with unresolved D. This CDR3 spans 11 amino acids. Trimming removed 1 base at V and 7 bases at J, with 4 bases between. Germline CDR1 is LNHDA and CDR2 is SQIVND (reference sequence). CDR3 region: CASSIGGGYTF. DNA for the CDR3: TGTGCCAGTAGTATAGGGGGTGGCTACACCTTC.

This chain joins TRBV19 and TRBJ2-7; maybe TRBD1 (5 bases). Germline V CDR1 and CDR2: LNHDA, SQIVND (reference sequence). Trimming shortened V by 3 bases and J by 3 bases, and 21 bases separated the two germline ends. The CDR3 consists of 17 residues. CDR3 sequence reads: CASSIETGSAQGYEQYF. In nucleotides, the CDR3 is TGTGCCAGTAGTATCGAAACCGGGTCCGCTCAGGGCTACGAGCAGTACTTC. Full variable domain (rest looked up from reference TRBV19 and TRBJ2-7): DGGITQSPKYLFRKEGQNVTLSCEQNLNHDAMYWYRQDPGQGLRLIYYSQIVNDFQKGDIAEGYSVSREKKESFPLTVTSAQKNPTAFYLCASSIETGSAQGYEQYFGPGTRLTVT.

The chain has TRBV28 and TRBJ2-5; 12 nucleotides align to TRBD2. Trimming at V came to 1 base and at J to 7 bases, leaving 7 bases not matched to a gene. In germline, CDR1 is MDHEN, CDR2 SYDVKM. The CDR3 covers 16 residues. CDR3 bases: TGTGCCAGCAGTTTATTCCCTAGCGGGAGGGAAGGGACCCAGTACTTC. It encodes CASSLFPSGREGTQYF.

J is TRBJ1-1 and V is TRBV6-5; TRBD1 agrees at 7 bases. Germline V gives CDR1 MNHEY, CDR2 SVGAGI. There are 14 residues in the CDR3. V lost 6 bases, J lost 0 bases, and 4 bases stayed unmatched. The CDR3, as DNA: TGTGCCAGCAGAAGGGACAGATTGAACACTGAAGCTTTCTTT. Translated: CASRRDRLNTEAFF.